This T cell receptor beta chain was identified during a study of siplizumab effects on memory and regulatory T cells. Here immunoSEQ multiplex PCR was the method, and the copy in TCRdb shows in-frame clones only, minus some. In the table there are around 18,000 clones, 45% to 60% of which are singletons. Trimming left V 6 bases short and J 0 bases short, with 12 bases between. Germline CDR1 MNHNY, CDR2 SVGAGI (reference sequence). The CDR3 covers 14 residues. Mixed lymphocyte reaction cells underwent more than five days of coculture at 37°C. As for this clone: Antigen: not known.

The sequence derives from a human donor in good health; the cells came from an allogeneic mixed lymphocyte reaction. This rearrangement joins TRBV6-6 to TRBJ2-7; TRBD1 or TRBD2 may be the D gene (5 bases each). Sequenced: CFSE-low (dividing) CD4+ T cells sorted from an allogeneic mixed lymphocyte reaction. The CDR3 protein is CASRQWGSSYEQYF. The CDR3 region has the DNA TGTGCCAGCAGACAATGGGGGAGCTCCTACGAGCAGTACTTC.